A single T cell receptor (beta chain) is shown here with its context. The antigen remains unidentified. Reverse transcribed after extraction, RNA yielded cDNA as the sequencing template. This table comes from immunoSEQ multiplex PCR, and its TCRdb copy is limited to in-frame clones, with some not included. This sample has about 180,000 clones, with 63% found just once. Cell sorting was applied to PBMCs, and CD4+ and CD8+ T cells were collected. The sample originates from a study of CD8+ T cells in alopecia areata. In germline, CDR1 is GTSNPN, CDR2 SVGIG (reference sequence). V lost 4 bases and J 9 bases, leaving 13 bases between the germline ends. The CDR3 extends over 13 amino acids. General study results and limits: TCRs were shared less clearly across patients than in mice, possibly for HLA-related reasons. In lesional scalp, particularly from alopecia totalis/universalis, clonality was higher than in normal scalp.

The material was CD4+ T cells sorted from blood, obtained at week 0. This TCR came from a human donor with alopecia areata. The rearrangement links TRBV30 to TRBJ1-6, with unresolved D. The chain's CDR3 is CAWTHMTSSPLHF. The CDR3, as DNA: TGTGCCTGGACCCACATGACGAGTTCACCCCTCCACTTT.